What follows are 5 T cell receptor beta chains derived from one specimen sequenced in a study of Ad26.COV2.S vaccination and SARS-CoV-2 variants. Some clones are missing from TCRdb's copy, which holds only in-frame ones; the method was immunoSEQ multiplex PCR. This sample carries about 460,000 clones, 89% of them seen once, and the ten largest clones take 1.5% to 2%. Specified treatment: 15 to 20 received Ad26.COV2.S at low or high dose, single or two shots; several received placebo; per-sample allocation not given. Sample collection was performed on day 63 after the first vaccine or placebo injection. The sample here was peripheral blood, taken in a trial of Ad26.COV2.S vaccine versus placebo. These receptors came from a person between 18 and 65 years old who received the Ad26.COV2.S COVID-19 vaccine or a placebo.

The DNA of the CDR3 is TGTGCCAGTAGTCCCAGGGGGGAAGGAGCGTACGAGCAGTACTTC. Its protein is CASSPRGEGAYEQYF. This chain connects TRBV19 to TRBJ2-7; tentatively, D is TRBD1 (7 bases). The CDR3 has 15 residues. Germline CDR1 is LNHDA and CDR2 is SQIVND (reference sequence). The germline V and J ends were trimmed by 5 bases and 4 bases, with 18 bases remaining between them.

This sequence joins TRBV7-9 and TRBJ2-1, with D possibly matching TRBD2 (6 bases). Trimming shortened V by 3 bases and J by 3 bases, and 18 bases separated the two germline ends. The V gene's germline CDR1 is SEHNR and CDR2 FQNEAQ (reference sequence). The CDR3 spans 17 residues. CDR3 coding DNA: TGTGCCAGCAGCTTCTTAATGGCGGGGCCAATCTACAATGAGCAGTTCTTC. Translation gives CASSFLMAGPIYNEQFF.

The CDR3 spells CAWSLGTNKNIQYF. DNA of the CDR3: TGTGCCTGGAGTTTGGGGACTAACAAAAACATTCAGTACTTC. The V call is TRBV30, the J call TRBJ2-4, with 7 bases fitting TRBD2. The trim removed 2 bases at V and 3 bases at J, leaving 4 bases unmatched. The germline V gene has CDR1 GTSNPN and CDR2 SVGIG (reference sequence). The CDR3 consists of 14 residues.

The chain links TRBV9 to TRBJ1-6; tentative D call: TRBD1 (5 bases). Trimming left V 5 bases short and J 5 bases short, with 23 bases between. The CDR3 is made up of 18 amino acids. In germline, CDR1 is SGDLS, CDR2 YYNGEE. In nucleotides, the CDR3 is TGTGCCAGCAGTGAACAGGATAACACGAGCCTTGATAATTCACCCCTCCACTTT. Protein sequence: CASSEQDNTSLDNSPLHF. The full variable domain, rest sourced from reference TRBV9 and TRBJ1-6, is DSGVTQTPKHLITATGQRVTLRCSPRSGDLSVYWYQQSLDQGLQFLIQYYNGEERAKGNILERFSAQQFPDLHSELNLSSLELGDSALYFCASSEQDNTSLDNSPLHFGNGTRLTVT.

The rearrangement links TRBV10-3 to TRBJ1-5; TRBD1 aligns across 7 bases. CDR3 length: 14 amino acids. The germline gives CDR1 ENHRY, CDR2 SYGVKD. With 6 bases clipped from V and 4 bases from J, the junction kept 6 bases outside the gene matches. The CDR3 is CAISREQGNQPQHF. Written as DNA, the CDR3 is TGTGCCATCAGCCGAGAACAGGGGAATCAGCCCCAGCATTTT.